This T cell receptor (beta chain) was identified in a study of monozygotic twins with inflammatory bowel disease. The TCR libraries each used total RNA (roughly 3,500 ng per library). Each CDR3 protein gets one entry in TCRdb, which reprocessed the 5' RACE reads and gives no DNA. This sample's table has about 450,000 distinct CDR3 sequences. Germline V lookup: CDR1 DFQATT, CDR2 SNEGSKA (reference sequence). This CDR3 is 13 amino acids long. The draw for each donor consisted of a single 2.5 ml blood sample. J is TRBJ2-7 and V is TRBV20-1; TCRdb lists TRBD1, though no DNA is available to test this call. The receptor comes from a human donor with ulcerative colitis or Crohn's disease, or a healthy co-twin of an affected twin (not recorded which). The specimen was blood. The CDR3 region is CSARETGERGQYF.